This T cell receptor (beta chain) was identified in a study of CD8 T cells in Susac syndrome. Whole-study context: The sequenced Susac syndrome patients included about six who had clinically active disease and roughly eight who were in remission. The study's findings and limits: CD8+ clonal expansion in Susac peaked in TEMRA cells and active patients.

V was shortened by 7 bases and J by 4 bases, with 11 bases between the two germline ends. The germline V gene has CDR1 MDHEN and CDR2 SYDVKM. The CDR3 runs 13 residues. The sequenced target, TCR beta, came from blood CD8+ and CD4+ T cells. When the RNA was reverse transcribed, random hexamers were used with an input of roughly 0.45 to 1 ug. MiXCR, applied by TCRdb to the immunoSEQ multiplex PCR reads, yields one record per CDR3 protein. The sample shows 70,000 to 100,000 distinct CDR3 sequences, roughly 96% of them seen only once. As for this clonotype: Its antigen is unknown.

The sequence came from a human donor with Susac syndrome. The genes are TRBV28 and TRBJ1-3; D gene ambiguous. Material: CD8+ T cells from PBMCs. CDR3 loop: CASTHLGGNTIYF. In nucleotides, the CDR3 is TGTGCCAGCACCCATTTGGGGGGAAACACCATATATTTT.